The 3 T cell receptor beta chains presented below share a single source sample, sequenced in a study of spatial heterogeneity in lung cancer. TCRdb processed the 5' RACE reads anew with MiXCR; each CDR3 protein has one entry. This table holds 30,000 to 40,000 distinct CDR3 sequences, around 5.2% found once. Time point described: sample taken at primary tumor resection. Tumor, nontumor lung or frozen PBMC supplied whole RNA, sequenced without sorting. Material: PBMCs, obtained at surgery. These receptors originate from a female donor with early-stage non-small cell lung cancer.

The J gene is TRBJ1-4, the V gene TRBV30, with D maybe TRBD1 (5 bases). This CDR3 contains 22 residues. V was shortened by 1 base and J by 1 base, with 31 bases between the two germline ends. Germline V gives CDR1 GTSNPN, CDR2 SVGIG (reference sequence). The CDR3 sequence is CAWSAPLAEGPFLGVTNEKLFF. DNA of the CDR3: TGTGCCTGGAGTGCACCCCTTGCCGAAGGCCCCTTCCTAGGGGTAACTAATGAAAAACTGTTTTTT.

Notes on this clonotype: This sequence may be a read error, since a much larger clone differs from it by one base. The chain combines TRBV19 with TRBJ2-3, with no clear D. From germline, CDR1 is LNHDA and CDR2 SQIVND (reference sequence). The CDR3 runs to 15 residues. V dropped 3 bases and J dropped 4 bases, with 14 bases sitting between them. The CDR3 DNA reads TGTGCCAGTAGTATTAGTCTTGAGTTATCAGATACGCAGTATTTT. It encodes CASSISLELSDTQYF.

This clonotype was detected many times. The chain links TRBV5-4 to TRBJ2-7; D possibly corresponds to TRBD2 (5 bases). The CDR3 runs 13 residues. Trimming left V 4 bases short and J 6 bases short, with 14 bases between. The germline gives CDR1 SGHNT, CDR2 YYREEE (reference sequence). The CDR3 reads CASSAPDGVEQYF. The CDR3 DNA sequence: TGTGCCAGCAGCGCGCCTGACGGGGTCGAGCAGTACTTC.